Listed below are T cell receptor beta chains from one sample, sequenced in a study of blood T cell repertoires in COVID-19. The repertoire was sequenced with immunoSEQ multiplex PCR; TCRdb's copy has only in-frame clones and lacks some. In the table there are hundreds of thousands of clones, approximately 86% of which are singletons. Sequencing was carried out using PBMCs or T cells enriched from blood (not recorded which). These receptors all stem from a woman aged 18-29 years who had recovered from COVID-19. Both conserved end residues are part of each CDR3. Part of the rows lack a size; the others show once, few, many or a class for expanded clones.

j_gene,abundance,len,v_gene,CDR3aa
TRBJ1-2,once,15,TRBV19,CASSKDLQGFYGYTF
TRBJ2-2,NA,15,TRBV7-3,CASSRTSGHTGELFF
TRBJ1-4,once,15,TRBV19,CASSPRGVTNEKLFF
TRBJ2-1,NA,15,TRBV4-1,CASSQEGDADNEQFF
TRBJ2-5,NA,15,TRBV9,CASSVLGLAEETQYF
TRBJ2-2,once,13,TRBV12-3/TRBV12-4,CASGHIRTGELFF
TRBJ1-6,NA,17,TRBV19,CASSPILIALRGSPLHF
TRBJ2-1,NA,15,TRBV27,CASSLHDGDYNEQFF
TRBJ2-2,NA,12,TRBV5-4,CASSLLTGELFF
TRBJ2-7,NA,14,TRBV28,CASSPTLPGYEQYF
TRBJ2-3,NA,14,TRBV6-5,CASSYSKTADTQYF
TRBJ2-3,NA,14,TRBV29-1,CSVESPGGPDTQYF
TRBJ2-3,NA,13,TRBV9,CASSVAREDTQYF
TRBJ2-4,NA,19,TRBV4-2,CASSQETGQGYLAKNIQYF
TRBJ2-1,NA,14,TRBV29-1,CSVVETSGVNEQFF
TRBJ1-5,few,22,TRBV5-1,CASSLARRRTEPHPYSNQPQHF
TRBJ1-1,NA,14,TRBV6-5,CASSYFGGGTEAFF
TRBJ2-3,NA,15,TRBV6-5,CASSYEAYRTDTQYF
TRBJ2-6,NA,14,TRBV10-3,CAIRWSSGANVLTF
TRBJ1-6,NA,14,TRBV6-4,CASSPGTGYSPLHF
TRBJ2-1,NA,13,TRBV6-5,CASAGQGVREQFF
TRBJ2-2,few,16,TRBV7-2,CASRMGADPNTGELFF
TRBJ1-1,NA,15,TRBV10-2,CASRDPGTPNTEAFF
TRBJ1-1,many,14,TRBV4-3,CASSHQTGDPEAFF
TRBJ1-6,NA,15,TRBV19,CASSIWDRDNSPLHF
TRBJ1-1,NA,22,TRBV4-1,CASSQAPVSVVLRQGRDTEAFF
TRBJ2-1,NA,16,TRBV14,CASSLLVVAGVNEQFF
TRBJ2-3,NA,17,TRBV7-9,CASSATRERGLTDTQYF
TRBJ2-1,NA,16,TRBV27,CATLKTDLGAENEQFF
TRBJ2-3,NA,13,TRBV30,CAWRLAGRDTQYF
TRBJ2-7,NA,14,TRBV7-9,CASSLRQGYYEQYF
TRBJ2-1,NA,16,TRBV7-2,CASSSSGTSGYNEQFF
TRBJ2-5,NA,17,TRBV14,CASSQDGAGVFLETQYF
TRBJ2-7,once,15,TRBV27,CASSLSLAGSYEQYF
TRBJ2-1,NA,13,TRBV18,CASSRAMENEQFF
TRBJ1-2,NA,14,TRBV29-1,CSVGYEGTNYGYTF
TRBJ1-2,NA,12,TRBV19,CASSTSVYGYTF
TRBJ1-2,NA,15,TRBV28,CASSGSGTASHGYTF
TRBJ1-3,few,16,TRBV6-1,CASREFAERSGNTIYF
TRBJ2-7,NA,18,TRBV2,CASSEKNGLAGLTYEQYF
TRBJ1-1,once,17,TRBV4-2,CASSQGRGLTVDNEAFF
TRBJ1-1,NA,17,TRBV5-6,CASSLVVSGGRNTEAFF
TRBJ2-1,NA,15,TRBV4-3,CASSQGEVSYNEQFF
TRBJ1-3,NA,14,TRBV2,CASSYRGAGNTIYF
TRBJ2-7,NA,16,TRBV5-6,CASSLLGTSRLYEQYF
TRBJ2-1,once,13,TRBV7-3,CASSSSGSNEQFF
TRBJ1-1,NA,15,TRBV9,CASSPRQGVDTEAFF
TRBJ2-2,NA,16,TRBV7-3,CASSSTGGPNTGELFF
TRBJ2-1,NA,13,TRBV18,CASSTPEPRKQFF
TRBJ2-7,NA,11,TRBV18,CASSPSDEQYF